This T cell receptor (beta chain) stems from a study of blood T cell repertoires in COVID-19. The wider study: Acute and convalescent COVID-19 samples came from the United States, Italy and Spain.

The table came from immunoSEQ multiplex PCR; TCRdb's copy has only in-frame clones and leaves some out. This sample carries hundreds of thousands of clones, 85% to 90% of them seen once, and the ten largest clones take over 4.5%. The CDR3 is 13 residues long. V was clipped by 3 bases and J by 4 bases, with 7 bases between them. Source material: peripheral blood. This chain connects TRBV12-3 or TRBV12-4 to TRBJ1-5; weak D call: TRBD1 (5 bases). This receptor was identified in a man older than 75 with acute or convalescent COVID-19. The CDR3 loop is CASSFDSNQPQHF. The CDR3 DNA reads TGTGCCAGCAGTTTCGACAGTAATCAGCCCCAGCATTTT.